The rows below give T cell receptor beta chains drawn from one sample of a study of blood T cell repertoires in COVID-19. Clones were read by immunoSEQ multiplex PCR, and TCRdb kept only the in-frame ones, dropping some. This table holds a few hundred thousand clones, roughly 89% found once. Material for sequencing was peripheral blood. The receptor set was obtained from a woman between 40 and 50 years old who had recovered from COVID-19. CDR3s include the opening cysteine and the closing phenylalanine or tryptophan. The order of the fields is J gene, V gene, CDR3 protein.

j_gene: TRBJ2-2; v_gene: TRBV9; CDR3aa: CASSVYGGELFF
j_gene: TRBJ2-3; v_gene: TRBV5-1; CDR3aa: CASSFGLAGTPYTDTQYF
j_gene: TRBJ1-5; v_gene: TRBV15; CDR3aa: CATSSAAGPNQPQHF
j_gene: TRBJ2-1; v_gene: TRBV19; CDR3aa: CASTLAGNNEQFF
j_gene: TRBJ2-4; v_gene: TRBV6-1; CDR3aa: CASSEAQRKNIQYF
j_gene: TRBJ2-1; v_gene: TRBV19; CDR3aa: CASSISGDSHNEQFF
j_gene: TRBJ1-2; v_gene: TRBV29-1; CDR3aa: CSVIRGTDYGYTF
j_gene: TRBJ2-7; v_gene: TRBV15; CDR3aa: CATSRELAGGLSEQYF
j_gene: TRBJ1-1; v_gene: TRBV5-8; CDR3aa: CASSLGDRPKAFF
j_gene: TRBJ2-1; v_gene: TRBV6-5; CDR3aa: CASSYDGGAVLNEQFF
j_gene: TRBJ1-4; v_gene: TRBV6-1; CDR3aa: CASSEAGRGSEKLFF
j_gene: TRBJ2-5; v_gene: TRBV6-2/TRBV6-3; CDR3aa: CASSYPRGGTQETQYF
j_gene: TRBJ2-7; v_gene: TRBV10-3; CDR3aa: CAISEQPGTGGEQYF
j_gene: TRBJ2-6; v_gene: TRBV13; CDR3aa: CASSITGTGGSGANVLTF
j_gene: TRBJ2-1; v_gene: TRBV10-3; CDR3aa: CAIRKIGGPGTSGDEQFF
j_gene: TRBJ1-1; v_gene: TRBV6-4; CDR3aa: CASHRGTEAFF
j_gene: TRBJ1-1; v_gene: TRBV6-5; CDR3aa: CASSYSLYTEAFF
j_gene: TRBJ2-1; v_gene: TRBV24-1; CDR3aa: CATSDLAGYNEQFF
j_gene: TRBJ2-1; v_gene: TRBV4-1; CDR3aa: CASSQGQGGYNEQFF
j_gene: TRBJ1-5; v_gene: TRBV19; CDR3aa: CASSNTVQPQHF
j_gene: TRBJ2-7; v_gene: TRBV4-1; CDR3aa: CASSQGGSGRTSYEQYF
j_gene: TRBJ1-2; v_gene: TRBV5-1; CDR3aa: CASSSLRQGDYGYTF
j_gene: TRBJ2-5; v_gene: TRBV5-5; CDR3aa: CASGTASGFTQYF
j_gene: TRBJ2-5; v_gene: TRBV5-4; CDR3aa: CASSLSSGYRGETQYF
j_gene: TRBJ2-6; v_gene: TRBV6-6; CDR3aa: CASRGHPFSGANVLTF
j_gene: TRBJ2-3; v_gene: TRBV12-3/TRBV12-4; CDR3aa: CASSFLREHQYF
j_gene: TRBJ2-7; v_gene: TRBV6-5; CDR3aa: CASSPTSGMLEQYF
j_gene: TRBJ2-7; v_gene: TRBV7-9; CDR3aa: CASSPGLQNEQYF
j_gene: TRBJ2-1; v_gene: TRBV7-2; CDR3aa: CASSLGLEGEQFF
j_gene: TRBJ1-1; v_gene: TRBV5-1; CDR3aa: CASSFTGVNTEAFF
j_gene: TRBJ1-1; v_gene: TRBV11-2; CDR3aa: CASSHPWAGKNTEAFF
j_gene: TRBJ1-4; v_gene: TRBV11-2; CDR3aa: CASSWGQGNEKLFF
j_gene: TRBJ2-7; v_gene: TRBV28; CDR3aa: CASRPADGPSSYEQYF
j_gene: TRBJ2-7; v_gene: TRBV3-1/TRBV3-2; CDR3aa: CASSPPRGWATYEQYF
j_gene: TRBJ2-7; v_gene: TRBV3-1/TRBV3-2; CDR3aa: CASSPLAGGGIYEQYF
j_gene: TRBJ1-3; v_gene: TRBV18; CDR3aa: CASSPLRGGSVIYF
j_gene: TRBJ1-2; v_gene: TRBV24-1; CDR3aa: CATSDGGARGYTF
j_gene: TRBJ1-1; v_gene: TRBV18; CDR3aa: CASSVGGSMNTEAFF
j_gene: TRBJ2-7; v_gene: TRBV7-9; CDR3aa: CASSFTDRGYEQYF
j_gene: TRBJ2-3; v_gene: TRBV5-4; CDR3aa: CASSPQGLGVQYF
j_gene: TRBJ2-7; v_gene: TRBV12-3/TRBV12-4; CDR3aa: CASSFGGYEQYF
j_gene: TRBJ2-7; v_gene: TRBV5-6; CDR3aa: CASSLGTSGIVYEQYF
j_gene: TRBJ2-1; v_gene: TRBV5-6; CDR3aa: CASSLEASGHNEQFF
j_gene: TRBJ2-1; v_gene: TRBV4-1; CDR3aa: CASRRLAGGPNEQFF
j_gene: TRBJ2-1; v_gene: TRBV5-6; CDR3aa: CASSPTKGNNEQFF
j_gene: TRBJ2-7; v_gene: TRBV2; CDR3aa: CASSYTSGASYEQYF
j_gene: TRBJ2-7; v_gene: TRBV7-2; CDR3aa: CASSLEGLGLVEQYF
j_gene: TRBJ2-1; v_gene: TRBV21-1; CDR3aa: CASSNMGPRFAGAYNEQFF
j_gene: TRBJ2-3; v_gene: TRBV25-1; CDR3aa: CASSEQAGDTQYF